The entry below describes one T cell receptor beta chain. The antigen remains unidentified. Active ophthalmopathy (CAS at least 3, NOSPECS at least 4), lasting under 3 months. This sample is drawn from a study of Graves' ophthalmopathy and Graves' hyperthyroidism. Findings and limits, study-wide: Most thyroid clonotypes with frequency above 0.001 were detected in blood too.

Amplifying from RNA transcripts, the study obtained TCR beta CDR3 regions. After a first-round RT-PCR with HTBI primers, a second-round multiplex PCR was run. TCRdb analysed the multiplex PCR reads with MiXCR anew, one entry per CDR3 protein. The table shows 350,000 to 400,000 distinct CDR3 sequences, with about 18% occurring only once. The sequencing input was peripheral blood. The receptor was derived from a woman aged 18-29 years with Graves' ophthalmopathy.

This chain's CDR3 is CASTPTPGTENYGYTF. CDR3 nucleotides: TGTGCCAGCACCCCCACCCCCGGGACAGAGAACTATGGCTACACCTTC. V gene TRBV11-2 combines with J gene TRBJ1-2, with 7 bases lining up with TRBD1. Germline V CDR1 and CDR2: SGHAT, FQNNGV. This CDR3 is 16 amino acids long. V lost 7 bases and J lost 2; bases outside the gene matches: 13.